The 19 T cell receptor beta chains below all came from one sample that was sequenced in a study of shared clonotypes between healthy human individuals. Naive CD8 cells comprised CD45RO-negative, CCR7-positively selected cells, excluding terminally differentiated effector memory CD45RA+ cells. The table came from immunoSEQ multiplex PCR; TCRdb's copy has only in-frame clones and leaves some out. This table holds 560,000 or so clones, approximately 96% found once. The sample taken for sequencing was naive CD8+ T cells sorted from blood. Receptors were obtained from a woman between 25 and 40 years old in good health.

V usage is TRBV11-3 and J usage is TRBJ2-3, with D tentatively TRBD2 (5 bases). The germline V gene has CDR1 SGHNT and CDR2 YENEEA. This CDR3 is 15 amino acids long. The V end was cut by 2 bases, the J end by 0 bases, with 9 bases between. The CDR3 loop is CASSLRGSSTDTQYF. The CDR3 DNA follows: TGTGCCAGCAGCTTAAGAGGGAGCAGCACAGATACGCAGTATTTT.

V is TRBV15 and J is TRBJ2-3; 12 bases agree with TRBD1. Germline CDR1 reads LNHNV; CDR2 reads YYDKDF (reference sequence). V shed 7 bases, J shed 6 bases, and the junction held 2 bases outside the gene matches. The CDR3 contains 13 residues. CDR3 bases: TGTGCCACCATGGGACAGGGGGCGGATACGCAGTATTTT. Its protein is CATMGQGADTQYF. Variable domain in full (rest from reference TRBV15 and TRBJ2-3): DAMVIQNPRYQVTQFGKPVTLSCSQTLNHNVMYWYQQKSSQAPKLLFHYYDKDFNNEADTPDNFQSRRPNTSFCFLDIRSPGLGDTAMYLCATMGQGADTQYFGPGTRLTVL.

V gene TRBV9 combines with J gene TRBJ2-2; no definite D call. From germline, CDR1 is SGDLS and CDR2 YYNGEE. This CDR3 is built from 17 residues. The V end was cut by 1 base, the J end by 0 bases, with 13 bases between. The CDR3 DNA is TGTGCCAGCAGCGTACCCACGTGGCAGACGAACACCGGGGAGCTGTTTTTT. This encodes CASSVPTWQTNTGELFF.

This chain joins TRBV27 and TRBJ2-1, with TRBD1 as a possible D gene (6 bases). This CDR3 spans 14 amino acids. V lost 2 bases and J 6 bases, leaving 11 bases between the germline ends. The germline V gene encodes CDR1 MNHEY and CDR2 SMNVEV (reference sequence). In DNA form, the CDR3 reads TGTGCCAGCAGTTTAGGACAGAATCTCAATGAGCAGTTCTTC. Its protein is CASSLGQNLNEQFF.

Comments on this clone: Distinct nucleotide sequences in the sample also encode this CDR3. This chain joins TRBV27 and TRBJ2-2, with no clear D. The V and J ends lost 4 bases and 0 bases respectively, with 0 bases between them. Germline CDR1 reads MNHEY; CDR2 reads SMNVEV (reference sequence). The CDR3 contains 12 residues. CDR3 bases: TGTGCCAGCAGTTCGAACACCGGGGAGCTGTTTTTT. Its translation is CASSSNTGELFF.

The chain links TRBV5-4 to TRBJ2-1, with a possible D match to TRBD2 (5 bases). V lost 4 bases and J 7 bases, leaving 12 bases between the germline ends. Germline V lookup: CDR1 SGHNT, CDR2 YYREEE (reference sequence). The CDR3 length is 13 residues. The CDR3 sequence is CASSTGLPNEQFF. For the CDR3, the DNA is TGTGCCAGCAGCACTGGACTCCCGAATGAGCAGTTCTTC.

This rearrangement joins TRBV19 to TRBJ2-5, with D perhaps TRBD2 (5 bases). CDR3 length: 16 residues. CDR1 and CDR2 from the germline V gene are LNHDA and SQIVND (reference sequence). Trimming removed 5 bases from V and 2 bases from J, with 18 bases in between. DNA of the CDR3: TGTGCCAGTAGTCTCGGGGTAGCGACAAAACAAGAGACCCAGTACTTC. This translates into CASSLGVATKQETQYF.

This chain links TRBV7-9 with TRBJ2-7; 8 bases fit TRBD2. Per the germline V gene, CDR1 is SEHNR and CDR2 is FQNEAQ (reference sequence). V lost 5 bases, J lost 3 bases, and 9 bases stayed unmatched. The CDR3 loop spans 15 amino acids. The CDR3 loop reads CASSRGGLPGYEQYF. The DNA of the CDR3 is TGTGCCAGCAGCCGGGGGGGACTTCCCGGCTACGAGCAGTACTTC.

This sequence joins TRBV7-9 and TRBJ2-7; D possibly corresponds to TRBD1 (5 bases). Trimming removed 3 bases at V and 3 bases at J, with 12 bases between. Germline loops: CDR1 SEHNR, CDR2 FQNEAQ (reference sequence). There are 14 residues in the CDR3. The DNA for the CDR3 is TGTGCCAGCAGCTTTCAGGACAACCTCTACGAGCAGTACTTC. This translates into CASSFQDNLYEQYF.

The chain carries TRBV6-5 and TRBJ2-7; 7 bases align to TRBD1. Trimming took 5 bases from V and 0 from J; bases not matched to a gene: 4. This CDR3 has 14 amino acids. CDR1 is MNHEY, CDR2 SVGAGI, per germline. CDR3 sequence: CASSEGGSSYEQYF. The CDR3 region has the DNA TGTGCCAGCAGTGAAGGGGGCAGCTCCTACGAGCAGTACTTC.

The gene calls are TRBV27 and TRBJ2-7, with D uncertain. V was pared by 7 bases and J by 6 bases, with 10 bases between. This CDR3 region has 11 residues. The germline CDR1 and CDR2 sequences are MNHEY and SMNVEV (reference sequence). The CDR3 region is CASTSGGEQYF. In nucleotides, the CDR3 is TGTGCCAGCACCTCCGGTGGCGAGCAGTACTTC.

The rearrangement links TRBV19 to TRBJ2-5; 11 bases agree with TRBD2. This CDR3 has 15 residues. Trimming took 5 bases from V and 2 from J; bases not matched to a gene: 4. The germline V gene has CDR1 LNHDA and CDR2 SQIVND (reference sequence). DNA for the CDR3: TGTGCCAGTAGTCGGACTAGCGGGCAACAAGAGACCCAGTACTTC. This encodes CASSRTSGQQETQYF.

This chain links TRBV7-2 with TRBJ2-1; 9 bases map to TRBD2. Germline V gives CDR1 SGHTA, CDR2 FQGNSA. Trimming at V came to 3 bases and at J to 7 bases, leaving 10 bases not matched to a gene. The CDR3 runs to 16 residues. The CDR3 reads CASSFRAGGPSNEQFF. CDR3 in DNA: TGTGCCAGCAGCTTTAGAGCGGGAGGCCCCTCAAATGAGCAGTTCTTC.

The chain employs TRBV12-5 and TRBJ2-5, with 11 bases matching TRBD1. V lost 5 bases and J lost 4; bases outside the gene matches: 9. Germline V gives CDR1 LGHNT, CDR2 FRNRAP. The length of the CDR3 is 16 residues. CDR3 amino acids: CASGLSPGQGGETQYF. The CDR3 bases are TGTGCTAGTGGTCTGTCACCGGGACAGGGGGGAGAGACCCAGTACTTC.

Details on this clone: This same CDR3 is encoded by further DNA sequences in the sample. This chain connects TRBV19 to TRBJ2-7; D might be TRBD1 or TRBD2, each matching 5 bases. Trimming took off 5 bases at V and 3 bases at J, with 11 bases between the two ends. The length of the CDR3 is 13 residues. CDR1 is LNHDA and CDR2 is SQIVND in the germline V gene (reference sequence). CDR3 residues: CASSPSGGYEQYF. CDR3 in DNA: TGTGCCAGTAGTCCGAGTGGGGGCTACGAGCAGTACTTC.

To note about this clone: At one of its ends the junction is not consistent with the germline gene, which may arise from a read error. The chain carries TRBV28 and TRBJ1-4; D is ambiguous. The CDR3 is 10 residues long. Per germline, CDR1 MDHEN and CDR2 SYDVKM. The CDR3 protein is CASGRTGPEF. The CDR3 nucleotides read TGTGCCAGCGGGAGGACGGGTCCAGAATTT.

This chain uses TRBV5-4 with TRBJ1-2, with D hard to call. Deletions cut 1 base from V and 5 bases from J, with 12 bases between. Germline CDR1 is SGHNT and CDR2 is YYREEE (reference sequence). The CDR3 has 14 amino acids. CDR3 in DNA: TGTGCCAGCAGCTTGAGCCCGGAGGGATATGGCTACACCTTC. Its translation is CASSLSPEGYGYTF.

In DNA form, the CDR3 reads TGTGCCAGCAGCTTAGACGGAGTGAACACCGGGGAGCTGTTTTTT. This translates into CASSLDGVNTGELFF. J is TRBJ2-2 and V is TRBV7-6, with D uncertain. V was shortened by 1 base and J by 1 base, with 7 bases between the two germline ends. The CDR3 totals 15 residues. The V gene's germline CDR1 is SGHVS and CDR2 FNYEAQ.

The V and J genes are TRBV27 and TRBJ1-4, with D unresolved. The V end lost 2 bases, the J end lost 4 bases, and 8 bases lay between the germline ends. Germline assignment: CDR1 MNHEY and CDR2 SMNVEV (reference sequence). The CDR3 is 14 amino acids. The DNA for the CDR3 is TGTGCCAGCAGTTTAGCGCGGGTTAATGAAAAACTGTTTTTT. Its translation: CASSLARVNEKLFF.